This T cell receptor beta chain is drawn from a study of T-cell memory formation after mild COVID-19. This clonotype was picked up a small number of times. Its specificity is unknown. Study results and limitations: CD4/CD8 balance held among clones contracting day 15 to 85, and later expanders leaned CD4+. Contracting clones localized mainly to CM and EM when CD4+ and mainly to EMRA when CD8+. SARS-CoV-2 specificity was not confirmed for second-wave clones peaking on day 37.

5'RACE with constant-segment primers built TCRalpha and TCRbeta cDNA libraries with UMIs. One entry per CDR3 protein results from TCRdb running MiXCR on the 5' RACE reads. The sample holds about 290,000 distinct CDR3 sequences, 15% to 20% seen once. The CDR3 contains 15 residues. V trimming: 5 bases; J trimming: 7 bases; junction bases outside the gene matches: 9. In germline, CDR1 is SGHTA, CDR2 FQGNSA. V gene TRBV7-2 combines with J gene TRBJ1-4; 8 bases are a match to TRBD1. The sequencing sample was made of PBMCs or a T cell subset sorted from them (not recorded which). The clonotype was recovered from a man between 18 and 29 years old who had mild COVID-19 (a few samples of this study predate the infection). Cell type and time point are not known. The CDR3 is CASSLQDRVAEKLFF. The DNA for the CDR3 is TGTGCCAGCAGCCTACAGGACAGGGTGGCTGAAAAACTGTTTTTT.